This T cell receptor (beta chain) comes out of a study of beta chain features in type 1 diabetes. In the study overall: Examined across all samples were approximately 99 million sorted cells.

Study conclusions and caveats: Relative to healthy donors, patients appeared to have naive, central memory and Treg TCRB repertoires that were more similar. Moderate but significant shortening of TCRB CDR3s was recorded in all four CD4+ subsets from Type 1 diabetes patients. The study notes PCR might favor shorter templates equally in patients and controls.

As regards this clone: Antigen unknown.

The CDR3 has 18 residues. J was trimmed by 0 bases and V by 1 base; bases with no gene match: 8. Germline V gives CDR1 SGHAT, CDR2 FQDESV (reference sequence). The whole isolated RNA underwent reverse transcription, so sequencing captured expressed TCRB transcripts. Here immunoSEQ multiplex PCR was the method, and the copy in TCRdb shows in-frame clones only, minus some. The sample holds 350,000 to 450,000 clones; over 9.5% are singletons and the top ten take around 0.0099%. All sorted populations exceeded 98% purity. The chain combines TRBV11-1 with TRBJ2-1, with 8 bases fitting TRBD2. The origin of this receptor is a woman in her late teens or twenties with type 1 diabetes. Sequenced material: naive CD4+ T cells from blood. The CDR3 region is CASSLGLLAGRSYNEQFF. The CDR3 coding sequence is TGTGCCAGCAGCTTAGGTCTGTTAGCGGGACGCTCCTACAATGAGCAGTTCTTC.